This T cell receptor (beta chain) stems from a study of OX40 agonist ivuxolimab in advanced cancers. Sequenced by immunoSEQ multiplex PCR; TCRdb stores in-frame clones only, minus some. The sample shows 65,000 to 80,000 clones, approximately 90% of them seen only once. Looked up from germline, CDR1 is MNHEY and CDR2 is SMNVEV (reference sequence). V lost 2 bases, J lost 7 bases, and 7 bases lay in between. The CDR3 loop spans 12 amino acids. The TCR comes from an adult with an advanced solid tumor such as melanoma, head and neck, liver or kidney cancer. The chain carries TRBV27 and TRBJ2-3; the D call may be TRBD1 or TRBD2 (5 bases each). The material sequenced was CD4+ or CD8+ T cells sorted from blood, taken in a trial of the OX40 agonist ivuxolimab. CDR3 bases: TGTGCCAGCAGTTTACAGGGACATACGCAGTATTTT. Its translation is CASSLQGHTQYF.